Sequencing of this T cell receptor beta chain was carried out in a study of cytomegalovirus exposure and HLA in healthy donors. Germline assignment: CDR1 LNHDA and CDR2 SQIVND (reference sequence). Trimming removed 3 bases from V and 11 bases from J, with 8 bases in between. The CDR3 is 12 residues long. Overall study results and limits: Associated with cytomegalovirus, according to the listing, were 150 to 200 TCR beta chains.

The sample holds a few counts of this clone. The target antigen is unknown. The PCR made use of 60 Vbeta and 13 Jbeta primers. Original processing notes: An analysis that came later counted 70 million to 100 million unique TCR beta chains, 9 million to 12 million shared. Produced via immunoSEQ multiplex PCR; TCRdb's table is partial and in-frame only. V, J and clone size are taken as reported in that table, and D and trimming were inferred from the DNA itself. The sample lists 180,000 or so clones, approximately 80% occurring once. The sequence derives from a boy aged 2 to 10 in good health and CMV-seronegative. Sequencing was done on a sample of PBMCs. The chain combines TRBV19 with TRBJ1-6, with D uncertain. The CDR3 loop reads CASSIEGPPLHF. For the CDR3, the DNA is TGTGCCAGTAGTATCGAGGGTCCACCCCTCCACTTT.